This T cell receptor (beta chain) was sequenced during a study of blood T cells in healthy people across ages. The study, taken as a whole, reports: Compared with aged donors, long-lived donors showed fewer expanded clones, suggesting selection. Naive T cell percentage showed a strong correlation with TCR beta diversity.

Together with a sample-barcoded 5' primer, a J-beta primer mix was included in a second PCR lasting about 7 to 11 cycles. Using its own MiXCR run on the 5' RACE reads, TCRdb lists one record per CDR3 protein. The sample shows over a million distinct CDR3 sequences, approximately 42% of them seen only once. Extractions gave at least 5 micrograms of total RNA per sample. Concerning this clonotype: The antigen remains undetermined.

The CDR3 sequence is 13 residues long. V was clipped by 2 bases and J by 10 bases; unmatched bases: 5. Germline loops: CDR1 SGHNT, CDR2 YYREEE (reference sequence). Sample: blood. This TCR was recovered from a young woman in good health. The chain has TRBV5-4 and TRBJ2-1; TRBD2 matches 8 bases. The CDR3 DNA sequence: TGTGCCAGCAGCTTCGATCCTAGCGGGGAGCAGTTCTTC. Translated, it gives CASSFDPSGEQFF. Drawing the rest from reference TRBV5-4 and TRBJ2-1, the complete variable domain is ETGVTQSPTHLIKTRGQQVTLRCSSQSGHNTVSWYQQALGQGPQFIFQYYREEENGRGNFPPRFSGLQFPNYSSELNVNALELDDSALYLCASSFDPSGEQFFGPGTRLTVL.